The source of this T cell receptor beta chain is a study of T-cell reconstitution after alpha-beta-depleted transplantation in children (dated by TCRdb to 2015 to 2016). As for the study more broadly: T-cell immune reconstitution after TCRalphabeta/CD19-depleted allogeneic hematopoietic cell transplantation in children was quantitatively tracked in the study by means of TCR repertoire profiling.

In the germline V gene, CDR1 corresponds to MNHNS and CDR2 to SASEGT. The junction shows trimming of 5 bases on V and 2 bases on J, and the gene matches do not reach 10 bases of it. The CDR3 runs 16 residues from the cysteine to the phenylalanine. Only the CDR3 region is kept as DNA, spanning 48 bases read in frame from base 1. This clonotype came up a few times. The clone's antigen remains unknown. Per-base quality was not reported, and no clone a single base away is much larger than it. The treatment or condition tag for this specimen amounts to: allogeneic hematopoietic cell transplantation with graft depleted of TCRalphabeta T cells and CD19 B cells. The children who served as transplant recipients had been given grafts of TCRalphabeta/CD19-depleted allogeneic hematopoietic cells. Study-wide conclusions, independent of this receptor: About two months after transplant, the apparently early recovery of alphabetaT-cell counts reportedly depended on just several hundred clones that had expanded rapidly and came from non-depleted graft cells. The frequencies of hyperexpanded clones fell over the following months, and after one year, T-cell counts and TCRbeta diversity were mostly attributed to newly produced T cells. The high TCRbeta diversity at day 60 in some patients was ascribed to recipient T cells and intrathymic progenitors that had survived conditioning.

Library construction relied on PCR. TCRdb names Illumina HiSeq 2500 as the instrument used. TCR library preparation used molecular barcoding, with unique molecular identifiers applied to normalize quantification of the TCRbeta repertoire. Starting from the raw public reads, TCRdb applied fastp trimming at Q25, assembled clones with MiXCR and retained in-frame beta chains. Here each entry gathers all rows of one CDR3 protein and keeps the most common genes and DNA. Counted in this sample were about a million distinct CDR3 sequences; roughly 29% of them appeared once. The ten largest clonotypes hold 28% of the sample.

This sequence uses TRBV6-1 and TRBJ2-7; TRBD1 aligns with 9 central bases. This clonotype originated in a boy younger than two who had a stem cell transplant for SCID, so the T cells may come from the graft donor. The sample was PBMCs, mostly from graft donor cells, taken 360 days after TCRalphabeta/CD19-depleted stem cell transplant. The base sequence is TGTGCCAGCAGTCTCCATGCCGGGACAGGGACCTACGAGCAGTACTTC. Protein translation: CASSLHAGTGTYEQYF.